The T cell receptor beta chain under discussion was sequenced for a study of cytomegalovirus exposure and HLA in healthy donors (TCRdb year 2017). The study in broad terms: An earlier analysis of roughly 500 of the donors reported 250 to 350 Gb of sequence data and about 100 million unique TCR beta sequences from about 200 million T cells. HLA typing covered class I and class II loci at four-digit resolution. Because of strong linkage in the cohort, roughly five DR-DQ haplotypes were treated as single units for association and clustering. Across 398 genotyped donors of the cohort, an average of roughly 250,000 unique TCR beta nucleotide sequences per donor were sequenced, and roughly 20% of those sequences were non-productive. The study aimed to test whether signatures of past pathogen exposure could be identified by cataloging public T cell receptors. The number of donors typed differed by locus, with roughly 620-630 for A, B, C, DRB1 and DQB1, around 560 for DQA1, approximately 570 for DPA1, and around 450 for DPB1. Along with the roughly 670-subject first cohort, a separate validation cohort of around 120 different subjects was used. The genetic ancestry cluster associated with self-reported Caucasian donors included roughly 84% of the roughly 380 genotyped donors. In the later analysis, no new phenotypic data were used to find candidate immune exposures; instead, reliance was placed on TCR beta sequences and their occurrence across donors. Every discovery cohort repertoire had been produced on one sequencing platform. Donor age, sex, ethnicity and CMV serostatus were collected together with the repertoire data. To predict cytomegalovirus infection status, the study combined high-throughput TCR immunosequencing, statistical association of individual TCRs with disease status, and machine learning. Roughly 300 gigabases of sequencing data and 70 million to 100 million unique TCR sequences were included in an early release covering over 600 HLA-typed donors. The T cell repertoires of some 700 subjects were profiled by immunosequencing and related to cytomegalovirus serostatus. A later analysis re-examined previously published TCR beta repertoires from just over 650 donors and added high-resolution HLA genotyping to investigate patterns of TCR occurrence. To decide whether each TCR beta V gene segment behaved as functional or pseudogenic, an earlier analysis of 587 of the donors relied on high-throughput TCR beta sequencing. Genome-wide SNP genotypes for about 65% of the 666 donors were used in a later genetic analysis, which treated that subset as a discovery cohort. What the authors observed across the whole study: In a later analysis, TCR association rates were found to vary across HLA loci, with the most associated TCRs seen for DRB1 alleles and the fewest for HLA-C alleles. HLA typing was unavailable for some donors at each locus, so association tests used only the typed subset. The classifier was reported to diagnose cytomegalovirus status with high specificity and sensitivity in both the original cohort and the validation cohort. In this cohort, only TCR beta chains were sequenced, and detectable features were limited by the absence of alpha or paired-chain data. While some public TCRs were present in many individuals, most TCR sequences turned up only very rarely across donors. The earlier analysis of fewer than 750 of the donors excluded around 17 rarely observed V segments, including chromosome 9 orphons, because counts were too low. Some IMGT-functional V segments, including TRBV6-2 and TRBV6-3, could not be distinguished by the 87-base-pair reads and were therefore excluded. A few of the identified cytomegalovirus-associated TCR beta chains were confirmed in vitro to be specific for cytomegalovirus antigens. Immune exposure information for the cohort was limited to CMV serostatus. Linkage disequilibrium might explain the correlated functional status among segregating V segments, but an unknown experimental factor could not be ruled out. In the study, some 160 TCR beta chains were listed as associated with cytomegalovirus. Most CMV-associated TCR beta chains appeared to be HLA-restricted in a later analysis, and the HLA associations seemed to be driven largely by CMV exposure. The authors suggested that the approach could potentially be generalized to other disease states and immunological phenotypes. Specific HLA alleles were associated with around 18,000 TCR beta sequences at a false discovery rate of 0.05 in a later analysis. Sequencing depth was assumed to be roughly uniform across donors in the presence/absence analyses, though that assumption may not hold. A further reported finding was that TCR beta sequences accurately predicted the HLA-A and HLA-B alleles for most subjects in the first cohort. Several of the top co-occurrence clusters appeared to be linked to parvovirus B19, influenza, CMV and Epstein-Barr virus, according to a later analysis. A later genetic analysis associated a missense DCLRE1C variant with V-gene and J-gene trimming of TCR beta chains, and an independent cohort replicated the association. When HLA alleles, especially DR and DQ, strongly co-occurred, attributing TCR associations to individual alleles was difficult. In a later analysis, HLA-associated TCR beta chains showed more clonal expansion and lower generation probabilities than non-associated chains that were equally common. An earlier analysis of around 500 of the donors showed that most TCR beta V segments appeared in productive rearrangements either about 87% or about 30% of the time, which broadly matched IMGT annotations. The sequencing pipeline was judged likely to have produced a cluster of highly shared sequence variants as a technical artifact. A later genetic analysis reported fewer N-insertions in productive TCRs among donors in an Asian-associated ancestry cluster than the roughly 690-donor mean.

The cohort comprised some 730 healthy bone marrow donors. At the time of sampling, every cohort member was nominally healthy, though immune exposures that went unrecorded were likely present. The donor tested CMV seropositive, placing the donor among the 250 to 350 seropositive members of the cohort. Each donor provided a peripheral blood sample, and peripheral blood mononuclear cells were used for TCR beta sequencing. Genomic DNA was extracted from the blood cell samples with the Qiagen DNeasy Blood Extraction Kit. As regards this clone: No antigen is known for it. No much larger clonotype is one base removed from it; base qualities were not supplied.

V is cut back by 0 bases and J by 6 bases, with 2 bases in the junction unmatched. Per the germline V gene, SGHDN is the CDR1 and FVKESK is the CDR2. Measured from the cysteine to the phenylalanine, the CDR3 is 14 residues long. Of all the DNA, just the CDR3 is kept, 42 bases in frame from base 1. Libraries were built with the immunoSEQ multiplex PCR assay. The multiplex PCR relied on a mix of 60 forward primers for TCR Vbeta segments and 13 reverse primers for TCR Jbeta segments. Amplification of the CDR3 region of rearranged TCR beta genes was performed with a multiplex PCR assay on genomic DNA. On the Illumina HiSeq System, the amplified TCR beta libraries were sequenced as 87-base-pair reads. The study's processing was this. In a later analysis, around 80 million unique TCR beta chains were counted across the approximately 620 repertoires, and about 9.9 million of these chains were shared by at least two donors. A nearest-neighbor algorithm error-corrected the raw reads and collapsed the reads into unique sequences, merging closely related sequences to remove PCR and sequencing errors. Alignment of CDR3 sequences to IMGT reference sequences was used to assign V, D and J gene segments. For a sequence to be retained, at least a six-nucleotide match to both a V gene segment and a J gene segment was required. Rearrangements were classified as productive when the CDR3 lacked stop codons and remained in frame with V and J, and all other rearrangements were classified as non-productive. Following IMGT convention, CDR3 was defined as the stretch from the second conserved V-encoded cysteine up to the conserved J-encoded phenylalanine. Sequences without an unambiguous match to a single V gene segment were excluded from the earlier analysis of about 600 of the donors. An earlier analysis of just under 600 of the donors called V segments functional above 56.7% productive rearrangements and segregating when the between-donor standard deviation exceeded 5%. A statistical classification framework was built to diagnose cytomegalovirus status from the catalog of TCR beta chain sequences. In a later analysis, V and J genes were assigned by comparing TCR nucleotide sequences against IMGT/GENE-DB human TR gene sequences. A later analysis assigned CDR3 sequences and most-parsimonious VDJ recombination scenarios with the TCRdist pipeline. A later analysis defined each TCR beta chain by its CDR3 amino acid sequence plus V-gene family, and excluded reads lacking a unique V-gene family. As a way to deal with suspected cross-contamination and a sequencing artifact, a later analysis dropped hundreds of nucleotide sequences that were highly shared and had low generation probability. In a later analysis, a clonal expansion index was calculated for each public chain from normalized within-repertoire ranks of inferred template counts. A later analysis computed generation probabilities with a VDJ recombination model fitted to out-of-frame rearrangements, and checked the results against IGoR. In a later analysis, TCR-TCR, TCR-HLA and TCR-CMV co-occurrence was scored with hypergeometric tests, and a repertoire-size bias correction was applied to TCR pairs. In a later analysis, false discovery rates were estimated by permuting HLA or CMV assignments 20 times. In a later analysis, co-occurring TCRs were grouped using DBSCAN, with TCRdist sequence similarity added in when clustering inside HLA-allele-positive subsets. For co-occurrence clustering, repertoires with fewer than 30,000 or more than 120,000 public chains were excluded, along with 5 or 6 repertoires with anomalous nucleotide sharing. The source is immuneACCESS, and TCRdb retained only in-frame sequences with V and J called. Part of the clones is not carried over; for the studies checked, unresolved V genes explain less than half of this, and the remainder is unexplained. The V and J calls and clone size come from that table; D and trimming were worked out from the DNA. This sample lists about 160,000 clones; over 80% were detected once. More than 1.3% of the sample belongs to the ten largest clones.

Input material: PBMCs. The receptor chain draws on TRBV14 and TRBJ2-1, with TRBD2 matching 7 junction bases. The receptor was isolated from a girl aged 10-17 years in good health and CMV-seropositive. The CDR3 loop reads CASSQDPGGNEQFF. The DNA sequence reads TGTGCCAGCAGCCAAGATCCGGGAGGCAATGAGCAGTTCTTC.